This is a list of T cell receptor beta chains from one sample in a study of neurological immune-mediated disorders. MiXCR was run by TCRdb on the 5' RACE reads, yielding one entry per CDR3 protein. The sample contains about 62,000 distinct CDR3 sequences, around 3.8% of which appear only once. Sequencing was done on a sample of PBMCs. These TCRs come from a woman in her fifties or sixties with multiple sclerosis. CDR3s include the opening cysteine and the closing phenylalanine or tryptophan. The D gene is left open where the match is weak. A clone size is listed for some rows: how often the clone was seen (once, few, many), or a class if it is expanded.

>TRBD1|TRBV20-1|TRBJ2-7|many
TGCAGTGCTAGCCCTCCCGGGACAGGAGAACCTTCCTACGAGCAGTACTTC
CSASPPGTGEPSYEQYF
>-|TRBV10-3|TRBJ1-3|many
TGTGCCATCAGTGAGTCCCGGGGCCGTGCTGGAAACACCATATATTTT
CAISESRGRAGNTIYF
>-|TRBV7-8|TRBJ1-1|many
TGTGCCAGCAGCCTTGACCCACCGGGAGACACTGAAGCTTTCTTT
CASSLDPPGDTEAFF
>TRBD1|TRBV5-6|TRBJ1-5|many
TGTGCCAGCAGCAAGACAGGGGACCAGCCCCAGCATTTT
CASSKTGDQPQHF
>-|TRBV12-3/TRBV12-4|TRBJ2-1|many
TGTGCCAGCAGACGTGCTCGTGGGGGGCTTGATGAGCAGTTCTTC
CASRRARGGLDEQFF
>TRBD1|TRBV18|TRBJ2-1|-
TGTGCCAGCCGTCTACAGGGGAGAACATCCAATGAGCAGTTCTTC
CASRLQGRTSNEQFF
>TRBD2|TRBV10-3|TRBJ2-1|few
TGTGCCATCAGTGAGTCGACGACTAGCGGGGGGAATGAGCAGTTCTTC
CAISESTTSGGNEQFF
>TRBD1|TRBV2|TRBJ1-5|few
TGTGCCAGCACAACGACAGGGGGTAGTCAAGGGCCCCAGAATTTT
CASTTTGGSQGPQNF
>-|TRBV7-9|TRBJ2-6|many
TGTGCCAGCAGCTTAGCAACTGGGGCCAACGTCCTGACTTTC
CASSLATGANVLTF
>-|TRBV5-1|TRBJ1-2|many
TGCGCCAGCACGGGGGTCCGGAACTATGGCTACACCTTC
CASTGVRNYGYTF
>TRBD2|TRBV6-1|TRBJ2-3|many
TGTGCCAGCAGCCTGGGACTAGCGGGATCGGGAGATACGCAGTATTTT
CASSLGLAGSGDTQYF
>TRBD1|TRBV7-3|TRBJ2-3|many
TGTGCCAGCAGCCAGGGGGCCGTAGATACGCAGTATTTT
CASSQGAVDTQYF
>-|TRBV14|TRBJ1-2|many
TGTGCCAGCAGCCAAGACAGGGTCGTTGGCTACACCTTC
CASSQDRVVGYTF
>-|TRBV11-2|TRBJ1-5|few
TGTGCCAGCAGCTTCTTCCTACAGCTAGATCAGCCCCAGCATTTT
CASSFFLQLDQPQHF
>-|TRBV11-3|TRBJ1-2|many
TGTGCCAGCAGCTTAGATCAAAAGACCCGGGGTGGCTACACCTTC
CASSLDQKTRGGYTF
>-|TRBV20-1|TRBJ1-2|many
TGCAGCCTCCCTGGCTACACCTTC
CSLPGYTF
>TRBD2|TRBV7-9|TRBJ2-3|many
TGTGCCAGCAGCCCCTCGACGGCGGGAGCGCCAGATACGCAGTATTTT
CASSPSTAGAPDTQYF
>-|TRBV20-1|TRBJ1-2|many
TGCAGTGCTAGAGATATGGGGACCTATGGCTACACCTTC
CSARDMGTYGYTF
>TRBD1|TRBV7-2|TRBJ1-5|many
TGTGCCAGCAGCTTCGGACAGGGCAATCAGCCCCAGCATTTT
CASSFGQGNQPQHF
>-|TRBV20-1|TRBJ2-7|many
TGCAGTGCTAGTGGAGGGCCCTCCTACGAGCAGTACTTC
CSASGGPSYEQYF
>-|TRBV11-2|TRBJ2-1|many
TGTGCCAGCAGCTTCGGGGAGCAGTTCTTC
CASSFGEQFF
>TRBD1|TRBV5-1|TRBJ2-4|-
TGCGCCAGCAGCCGGACCCAGGGGGAACAAGGCAAAAACATTCAGTACTTC
CASSRTQGEQGKNIQYF
>-|TRBV7-2|TRBJ1-1|many
TGTGCCAGCAGCTTACGGTGGCAGGGAGGTGAAGCTTTCTTT
CASSLRWQGGEAFF
>TRBD1|TRBV25-1|TRBJ1-1|many
TGTGCCAGCAGAGACAGGGGAGTAACTGAAGCTTTCTTT
CASRDRGVTEAFF
>-|TRBV5-1|TRBJ2-3|many
TGCGCCAGCAGCCCCGGTCAGGGAAGCACAGATACGCAGTATTTT
CASSPGQGSTDTQYF
>-|TRBV20-1|TRBJ1-5|few
TGCAGTGCTAGAGATCCGTACAGGGCGAACCAGCCCCAGAATTTT
CSARDPYRANQPQNF
>-|TRBV7-7|TRBJ2-5|few
TGTGCTAGCAGCTTAGTTCGGGGAGAGGCCCAGTACTTC
CASSLVRGEAQYF
>-|TRBV3-1|TRBJ1-2|many
TGTGCCAGCAGCCAACGGGATAACTATGGCTACACCTTC
CASSQRDNYGYTF
>-|TRBV3-1|TRBJ1-2|many
TGTGCCAGCAGCCAAGGTTCAGGGTATACTAACTATGGCTACACCTTC
CASSQGSGYTNYGYTF
>-|TRBV20-1|TRBJ2-1|many
TGCAGTGCTAGAACCGACAATGAGCAGTTCTTC
CSARTDNEQFF
>-|TRBV20-1|TRBJ1-4|few
TGCAGTGCTAGAGATAAAGCGGGACAACTGTTTTTT
CSARDKAGQLFF
>-|TRBV20-1|TRBJ2-1|many
TGCAGTGCTAGATCCATGATCGGGTCAGAGCAGTTCTTC
CSARSMIGSEQFF
>-|TRBV18|TRBJ1-1|-
TGTGCCAACTCACCACAGCTGAACACTGAAGCTTTCTTT
CANSPQLNTEAFF
>-|TRBV20-1|TRBJ2-5|many
TGCAGTGCTAGAGCGCGACTACAAGAGACCCAGTACTTC
CSARARLQETQYF
>TRBD2|TRBV7-2|TRBJ2-1|many
TGTGCCAGCAGCTTAACCCCGGCGGGAGCCTTTTACAATGAGCAGTTCTTC
CASSLTPAGAFYNEQFF
>TRBD1|TRBV4-3|TRBJ1-1|many
TGCGCCAGCAGCCAATATACAGGGGACACTGAAGCTTTCTTT
CASSQYTGDTEAFF
>-|TRBV6-6|TRBJ1-4|many
TGTGCCAGCAGAGACGGGGGGGCGGTAAATGAAAAACTGTTTTTT
CASRDGGAVNEKLFF
>-|TRBV29-1|TRBJ2-5|many
TGCAGCGTTGAAGGGGGCTCCCCGGAGACCCAGTACTTC
CSVEGGSPETQYF
>-|TRBV15|TRBJ2-5|many
TGTGCCACCAGCAGAGATGAGCGAGAGACCCAGTACTTC
CATSRDERETQYF
>TRBD1|TRBV10-2|TRBJ2-5|many
TGCGCCAGCAGACAGACAGGGAGTCAAGAGACCCAGTACTTC
CASRQTGSQETQYF